Given below is one T cell receptor (beta chain) in context. The data originate from a study of blood T cell repertoires in COVID-19. Study background: Acute and convalescent COVID-19 samples came from the United States, Italy and Spain. The analysed material was cDNA or gDNA that came from T cells, B-cell-depleted T cells, or PBMCs.

Data came from immunoSEQ multiplex PCR; TCRdb stores just in-frame clones and leaves some out. The sample contains tens of thousands of clones, approximately 86% of which appear only once. CDR1 SGHRS and CDR2 YFSETQ come from the germline V gene. The V gene lost 0 bases and the J gene lost 8 bases, with 11 bases spanning the gap. This CDR3 spans 13 amino acids. This clonotype was obtained from a male donor with acute or convalescent COVID-19. The sample consisted of peripheral blood. The chain couples TRBV5-1 to TRBJ1-1; possibly TRBD1 for D (5 bases). Here the CDR3 DNA reads TGCGCCAGCAGCTTGGTTGGTGACAGAGAAGCTTTCTTT. Translating gives CASSLVGDREAFF. The variable domain in full, with the rest retrieved from reference TRBV5-1 and TRBJ1-1, is KAGVTQTPRYLIKTRGQQVTLSCSPISGHRSVSWYQQTPGQGLQFLFEYFSETQRNKGNFPGRFSGRQFSNSRSEMNVSTLELGDSALYLCASSLVGDREAFFGQGTRLTVV.